The text below deals with one T cell receptor (beta chain). The germline gene is not matched at one end of the junction; a read error may be the cause. Germline values: CDR1 SQVTM, CDR2 ANQGSEA. The CDR3 loop spans 13 amino acids. RNA served as the template for amplifying TCR beta CDR3 regions. First-round RT-PCR used HTBI primers; second-round multiplex PCR followed. TCRdb re-derived calls from the multiplex PCR reads in MiXCR, one entry per CDR3 protein. The sample records roughly 600,000 distinct CDR3 sequences, under 40% being singletons. The entry originates in a study of Graves' ophthalmopathy and Graves' hyperthyroidism. Across the study: Stable hyperthyroidism denotes an absence of ophthalmopathy throughout 18 months of follow-up.

The sequence was obtained from an adult man with Graves' hyperthyroidism. The chain links TRBV29-1 to TRBJ2-2; D might be TRBD2 (5 bases). Sequencing used peripheral blood or thyroid tissue (not recorded which). The CDR3 sequence: CSVEVGDPNEQFF. CDR3 bases: TGCAGCGTTGAGGTCGGGGATCCTAATGAGCAGTTTTTT.